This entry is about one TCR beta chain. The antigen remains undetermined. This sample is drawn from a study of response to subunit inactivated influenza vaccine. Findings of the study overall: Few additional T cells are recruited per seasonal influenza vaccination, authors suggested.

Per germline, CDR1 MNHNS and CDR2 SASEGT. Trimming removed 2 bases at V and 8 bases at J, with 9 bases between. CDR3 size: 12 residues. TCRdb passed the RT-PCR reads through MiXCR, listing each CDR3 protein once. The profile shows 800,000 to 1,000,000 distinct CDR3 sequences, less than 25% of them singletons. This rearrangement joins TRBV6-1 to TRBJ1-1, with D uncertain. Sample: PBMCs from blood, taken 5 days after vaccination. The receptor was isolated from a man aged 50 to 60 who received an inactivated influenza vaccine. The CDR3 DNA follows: TGTGCCAGCAGTGAAAATAGGGAGGAAGCTTTCTTT. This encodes CASSENREEAFF.